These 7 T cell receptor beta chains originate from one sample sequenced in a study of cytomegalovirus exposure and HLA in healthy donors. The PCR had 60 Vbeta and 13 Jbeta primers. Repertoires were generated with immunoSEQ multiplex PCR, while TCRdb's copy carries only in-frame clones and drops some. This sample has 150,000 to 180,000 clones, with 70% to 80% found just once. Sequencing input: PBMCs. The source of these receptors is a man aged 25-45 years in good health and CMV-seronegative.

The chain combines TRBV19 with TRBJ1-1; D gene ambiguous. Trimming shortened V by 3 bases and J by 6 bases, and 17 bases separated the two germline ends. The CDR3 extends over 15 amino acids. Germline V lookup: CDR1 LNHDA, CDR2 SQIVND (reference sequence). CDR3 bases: TGTGCCAGTAGTATCACGGGATCCGCGAGAGCTGAAGCTTTCTTT. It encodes CASSITGSARAEAFF. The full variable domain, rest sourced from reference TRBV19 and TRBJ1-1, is DGGITQSPKYLFRKEGQNVTLSCEQNLNHDAMYWYRQDPGQGLRLIYYSQIVNDFQKGDIAEGYSVSREKKESFPLTVTSAQKNPTAFYLCASSITGSARAEAFFGQGTRLTVV.

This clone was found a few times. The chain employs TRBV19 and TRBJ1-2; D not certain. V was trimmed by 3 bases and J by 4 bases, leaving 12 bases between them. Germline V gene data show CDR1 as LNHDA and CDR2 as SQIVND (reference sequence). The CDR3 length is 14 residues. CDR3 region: CASSIPGSPYGYTF. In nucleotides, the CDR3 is TGTGCCAGTAGTATTCCGGGGTCTCCCTATGGCTACACCTTC. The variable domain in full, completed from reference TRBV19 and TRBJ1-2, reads DGGITQSPKYLFRKEGQNVTLSCEQNLNHDAMYWYRQDPGQGLRLIYYSQIVNDFQKGDIAEGYSVSREKKESFPLTVTSAQKNPTAFYLCASSIPGSPYGYTFGSGTRLTVV.

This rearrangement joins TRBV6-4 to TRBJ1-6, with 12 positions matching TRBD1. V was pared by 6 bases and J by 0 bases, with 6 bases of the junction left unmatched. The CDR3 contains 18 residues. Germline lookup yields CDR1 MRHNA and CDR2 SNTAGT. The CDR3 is CASRAGQGASSYNSPLHF. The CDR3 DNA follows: TGTGCCAGCAGGGCGGGACAGGGGGCTAGCTCCTATAATTCACCCCTCCACTTT.

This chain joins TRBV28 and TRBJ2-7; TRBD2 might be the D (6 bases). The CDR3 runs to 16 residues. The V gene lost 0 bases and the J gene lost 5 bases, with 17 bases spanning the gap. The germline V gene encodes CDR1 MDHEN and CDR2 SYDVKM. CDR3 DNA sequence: TGTGCCAGCAGTTTATGGTCAGGAGGGAAGAGCAACGAGCAGTACTTC. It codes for CASSLWSGGKSNEQYF. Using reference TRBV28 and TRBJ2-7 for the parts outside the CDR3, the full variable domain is DVKVTQSSRYLVKRTGEKVFLECVQDMDHENMFWYRQDPGLGLRLIYFSYDVKMKEKGDIPEGYSVSREKKERFSLILESASTNQTSMYLCASSLWSGGKSNEQYFGPGTRLTVT.

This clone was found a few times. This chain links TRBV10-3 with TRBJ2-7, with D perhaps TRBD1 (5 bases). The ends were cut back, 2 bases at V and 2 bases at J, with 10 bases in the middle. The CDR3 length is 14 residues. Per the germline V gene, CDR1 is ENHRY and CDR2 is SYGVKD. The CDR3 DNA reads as TGTGCCATCAGTGAGGGGCAGGGCGCCTACGAGCAGTACTTC. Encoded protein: CAISEGQGAYEQYF.

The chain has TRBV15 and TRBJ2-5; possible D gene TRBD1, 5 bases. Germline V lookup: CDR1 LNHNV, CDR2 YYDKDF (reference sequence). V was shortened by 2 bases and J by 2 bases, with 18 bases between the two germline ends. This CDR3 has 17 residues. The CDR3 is CATSRTRDRSLQETQYF. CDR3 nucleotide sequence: TGTGCCACCAGCAGAACCCGAGACAGATCCCTACAAGAGACCCAGTACTTC.

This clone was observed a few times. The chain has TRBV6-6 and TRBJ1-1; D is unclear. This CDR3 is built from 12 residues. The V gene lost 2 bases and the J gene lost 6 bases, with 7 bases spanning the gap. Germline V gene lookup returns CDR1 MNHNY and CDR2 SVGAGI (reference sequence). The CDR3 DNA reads TGTGCCAGCAGTTACCGGCTAGCTGAAGCTTTCTTT. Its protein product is CASSYRLAEAFF.